The clone carrying this TCR beta chain has a single count. The antigen remains undetermined. The PCR was carried out with 60 Vbeta primers and 13 Jbeta primers. Assay used: immunoSEQ multiplex PCR; TCRdb lists only in-frame clones, some missing. The sample carries about 110,000 clones, more than 70% recorded once. The sample is drawn from a study of cytomegalovirus exposure and HLA in healthy donors. Study details: In an early release, HLA-typed donors contributed tens of millions of unique TCR sequences. Study results and limitations: In the analysis, some V segments, TRBV6-2 and TRBV6-3 included, were excluded as indistinguishable.

With 3 bases clipped from V and 5 bases from J, the junction kept 6 bases outside the gene matches. Germline assignment: CDR1 GTSNPN and CDR2 SVGIG (reference sequence). There are 14 residues in the CDR3. The chain employs TRBV30 and TRBJ1-5; the match to TRBD1 covers 8 bases. The sequencing sample was made of PBMCs. This TCR was sampled from a man aged 45-65 years in good health and CMV-seronegative. In DNA, the CDR3 is TGTGCCTGGAGCGCTGACAGGGGCTATCAGCCCCAGCATTTT. This codes for CAWSADRGYQPQHF. Full variable domain (missing parts from reference TRBV30 and TRBJ1-5): SQTIHQWPATLVQPVGSPLSLECTVEGTSNPNLYWYRQAAGRGLQLLFYSVGIGQISSEVPQNLSASRPQDRQFILSSKKLLLSDSGFYLCAWSADRGYQPQHFGDGTRLSIL.